These T cell receptor beta chains were read from a single sample in a study of cytomegalovirus exposure and HLA in healthy donors. The assay was immunoSEQ multiplex PCR, and TCRdb's table has in-frame clones only and misses some. The data contain fewer than 120,000 clones, 75% to 80% of them singletons. Material: PBMCs. The receptors were sampled from a woman aged 25 to 39 in good health and CMV-seronegative. CDR3s include the opening cysteine and the closing phenylalanine or tryptophan. A D gene is named only where the DNA matches it firmly. Rows give clone size only sometimes, using once, few, many, or a class for an expanded clone.

d_call j_call clone_size v_call cdr3_aa cdr3_nt
NA TRBJ2-7 NA TRBV4-1 CASSQESGGGDEQYF TGCGCCAGCAGCCAAGAAAGTGGAGGGGGCGACGAGCAGTACTTC
NA TRBJ2-1 NA TRBV4-1 CASSHPAQRNNEQFF TGCGCCAGCAGCCACCCTGCCCAGCGGAACAATGAGCAGTTCTTC
TRBD1 TRBJ1-2 NA TRBV7-6 CASSLAGGAYGYTF TGTGCCAGCAGCTTGGCAGGGGGCGCGTATGGCTACACCTTC
NA TRBJ1-1 NA TRBV7-9 CASSRPQGANTEAFF TGTGCCAGCAGCCGCCCGCAGGGTGCGAACACTGAAGCTTTCTTT
NA TRBJ2-7 NA TRBV7-9 CASSLAGSYEQYF TGTGCCAGCAGCTTAGCCGGCTCCTACGAGCAGTACTTC
NA TRBJ2-7 NA TRBV7-2 CASSRGDVVSYEQYF TGTGCCAGCAGCCGGGGAGACGTAGTGTCCTACGAGCAGTACTTC
NA TRBJ2-7 NA TRBV28 CASSYRSYEQYF TGTGCCAGCAGTTATCGCTCCTACGAGCAGTACTTC
NA TRBJ1-5 NA TRBV6-6 CASSSRQGHQPQHF TGTGCCAGCAGTTCCAGGCAGGGTCATCAGCCCCAGCATTTT
NA TRBJ2-6 NA TRBV6-1 CASSERGTGANVLTF TGTGCCAGCAGTGAACGAGGGACTGGGGCCAACGTCCTGACTTTC
TRBD2 TRBJ2-7 NA TRBV10-3 CAISESMGREPYNPYEQYF TGTGCCATCAGTGAGTCGATGGGGAGGGAACCATATAACCCCTACGAGCAGTACTTC
TRBD2 TRBJ2-1 NA TRBV4-3 CASTQLTSGTYNEQFF TGCGCCAGCACCCAACTCACTAGCGGGACCTACAATGAGCAGTTCTTC
TRBD2 TRBJ2-3 NA TRBV7-9 CASSSRTSGSSGQYF TGTGCCAGCAGTAGTCGGACTAGCGGGAGCTCAGGGCAGTATTTT
TRBD1 TRBJ2-7 NA TRBV25-1 CASSPTRDRGSWEQYF TGTGCCAGCAGTCCCACCCGGGACAGGGGTAGTTGGGAGCAGTACTTC
TRBD1 TRBJ2-7 once TRBV7-2 CASSKGTGGSYEQYF TGTGCCAGCAGTAAAGGGACAGGGGGTTCCTACGAGCAGTACTTC
TRBD1 TRBJ2-2 NA TRBV5-1 CASSLRTGGTGELFF TGCGCCAGCAGCTTACGGACAGGTGGCACCGGGGAGCTGTTTTTT
NA TRBJ1-5 NA TRBV5-4 CASSNGGGTGNQPQHF TGTGCCAGCAGCAATGGGGGAGGGACGGGCAATCAGCCCCAGCATTTT
TRBD2 TRBJ2-3 once TRBV9 CASSVGASGSGSGTDTQYF TGTGCCAGCAGCGTAGGTGCTAGCGGGAGCGGGAGCGGCACAGATACGCAGTATTTT
TRBD1 TRBJ2-1 few TRBV10-1 CASSGTWDSPSYNEQFF TGCGCCAGCAGTGGAACCTGGGACAGTCCTTCCTACAATGAGCAGTTCTTC
NA TRBJ1-6 NA TRBV6-5 CASGEFGASNSPLHF TGTGCCAGCGGGGAGTTCGGCGCGAGTAATTCACCCCTCCACTTT
NA TRBJ2-7 NA TRBV10-3 CAIGDGGVSEQYF TGTGCCATCGGGGATGGAGGGGTTAGCGAGCAGTACTTC
NA TRBJ1-3 NA TRBV4-2 CASSQERGADGNTIYF TGTGCCAGCAGCCAAGAACGGGGGGCCGATGGAAACACCATATATTTT
NA TRBJ1-2 NA TRBV7-2 CASSTRRGGYGYTF TGTGCCAGCAGCACCCGCAGGGGCGGCTATGGCTACACCTTC
TRBD2 TRBJ2-1 NA TRBV9 CASSVVSGAYNEQFF TGTGCCAGCAGCGTAGTTAGCGGGGCCTACAATGAGCAGTTCTTC
NA TRBJ1-5 NA TRBV28 CASTPTGTNLNQPQHF TGTGCCAGCACCCCCACCGGGACAAACCTCAATCAGCCCCAGCATTTT
NA TRBJ2-1 NA TRBV6-1 CASSDRFGEQFF TGTGCCAGCAGCGACAGATTTGGGGAGCAGTTCTTC